The 30 T cell receptor beta chains in this list originate from one sample, sequenced in a study of blood T cell repertoires in COVID-19. Profiling relied on immunoSEQ multiplex PCR, and the TCRdb table lists in-frame clones only, not all of them. The sample has around 230,000 clones; around 80% are singletons. Input material: peripheral blood. Every receptor here comes from a woman aged 45-59 years with acute or convalescent COVID-19.

The J gene is TRBJ1-2, the V gene TRBV5-6, with D perhaps matching TRBD1 (6 bases). Germline CDR1 and CDR2: SGHDT and YYEEEE. There are 15 residues in the CDR3. The ends were cut back, 1 base at V and 4 bases at J, with 14 bases in the middle. The CDR3, as DNA: TGTGCCAGCAGCTTGCGGCAGGGGACAATCTATGGCTACACCTTC. As protein: CASSLRQGTIYGYTF.

The chain joins TRBV6-6 to TRBJ1-2, with 7 bases fitting TRBD1. V shed 6 bases, J shed 4 bases, and the junction held 11 bases outside the gene matches. CDR1 and CDR2 (germline): MNHNY, SVGAGI (reference sequence). The CDR3 runs to 15 residues. The DNA of the CDR3 is TGTGCCAGCAGCCCGCCGGGACAGCTGATCTATGGCTACACCTTC. As protein: CASSPPGQLIYGYTF.

The CDR3 protein is CAWSVGSGDEKLFF. The DNA for the CDR3 is TGTGCCTGGAGTGTAGGGTCGGGGGATGAAAAACTGTTTTTT. The chain is built from TRBV30 and TRBJ1-4; TRBD1 might be the D (5 bases). This CDR3 is 14 amino acids long. V lost 0 bases and J lost 6, with 11 bases in between. The germline V gene encodes CDR1 GTSNPN and CDR2 SVGIG (reference sequence).

In this sample, this clone turned up a few times. The chain has TRBV3-1 (or the pseudogene TRBV3-2) and TRBJ1-5, with 8 nucleotides matching TRBD1. The V gene's germline CDR1 is LGHDT and CDR2 YNNKEL (reference sequence). This CDR3 is built from 15 residues. J was trimmed by 4 bases and V by 4 bases; bases with no gene match: 6. CDR3 bases: TGTGCCAGCAGCCTCGGACAGGGAAGAAATCAGCCCCAGCATTTT. This encodes CASSLGQGRNQPQHF.

The chain links TRBV28 to TRBJ1-2; 7 nucleotides agree with TRBD1. Germline V gene lookup returns CDR1 MDHEN and CDR2 SYDVKM. CDR3 size: 12 residues. J gave up 3 bases and V 5 bases, and 0 bases lay outside the gene matches. The chain's CDR3 is CASSGTDYGYTF. The CDR3 bases are TGTGCCAGCAGTGGGACAGACTATGGCTACACCTTC.

The chain is built from TRBV7-9 and TRBJ2-3, with D unresolved. V lost 5 bases, J lost 0 bases, and 6 bases lay in between. The CDR3 spans 13 residues. Germline CDR1 SEHNR, CDR2 FQNEAQ (reference sequence). The CDR3 protein is CASSLPSTDTQYF. CDR3 DNA: TGTGCCAGCAGCCTTCCTAGCACAGATACGCAGTATTTT.

J is TRBJ2-1 and V is TRBV27; weak D call: TRBD2 (6 bases). The germline CDR1 and CDR2 sequences are MNHEY and SMNVEV (reference sequence). V lost 4 bases and J 4 bases, leaving 11 bases between the germline ends. This CDR3 contains 14 residues. The CDR3 DNA follows: TGTGCCAGCAGTTATGGAGCGGGTTACAATGAGCAGTTCTTC. Encoded protein: CASSYGAGYNEQFF.

The chain couples TRBV27 to TRBJ1-2, with D possibly being TRBD1 (5 bases). V lost 0 bases to trimming and J lost 3 bases, with 11 bases between them. The CDR3 length is 15 residues. Germline-derived CDR1 and CDR2 are MNHEY and SMNVEV (reference sequence). CDR3 residues: CASSLSAGGDYGYTF. For the CDR3, the DNA is TGTGCCAGCAGTTTATCTGCCGGGGGAGACTATGGCTACACCTTC.

The chain couples TRBV7-6 to TRBJ2-7; 9 positions agree with TRBD1. CDR1 SGHVS and CDR2 FNYEAQ come from the germline V gene. V dropped 1 base and J dropped 3; count of bases not matched to a gene: 1. CDR3 size: 14 residues. The CDR3, as DNA: TGTGCCAGCAGCTTAGGGACAGGGGTCTACGAGCAGTACTTC. The encoded protein is CASSLGTGVYEQYF.

V usage is TRBV27 and J usage is TRBJ2-7; TRBD1 agrees at 7 bases. The CDR3 covers 14 residues. J lost 1 base, V lost 7 bases, and 7 bases had no gene match. CDR1 and CDR2 from the germline V gene are MNHEY and SMNVEV (reference sequence). CDR3 amino acids: CASNPGTASYEQYF. CDR3 nucleotide sequence: TGTGCCAGCAACCCCGGGACAGCATCCTACGAGCAGTACTTC.

This clone was seen once. The chain has TRBV2 and TRBJ1-2, with D possibly TRBD1 on 5 matching bases. The V end was cut by 4 bases, the J end by 5 bases, with 17 bases between. The CDR3 length is 15 residues. From germline, CDR1 is SNHLY and CDR2 FYNNEI. CDR3 coding DNA: TGTGCCAGCAGTGCGCGGACATCAACTTGGTATGGCTACACCTTC. Its protein product is CASSARTSTWYGYTF.

This chain uses TRBV28 with TRBJ2-2; TRBD2 agrees at 10 bases. The junction had 14 bases not matched to a gene; V was cut back by 6 bases and J by 4 bases. There are 18 residues in the CDR3. CDR1 and CDR2 (germline): MDHEN, SYDVKM. The CDR3 here is CASSPGGAGGLRTGELFF. In DNA, the CDR3 is TGTGCCAGCAGCCCCGGAGGAGCGGGAGGGCTGCGCACCGGGGAGCTGTTTTTT.

The V call is TRBV2, the J call TRBJ2-7; 9 bases are shared with TRBD2. The CDR3 is 13 amino acids. Trimming at V came to 6 bases and at J to 2 bases, leaving 2 bases not matched to a gene. Germline V gives CDR1 SNHLY, CDR2 FYNNEI. Here the CDR3 reads CASRAGGAYEQYF. CDR3 in DNA: TGTGCCAGCAGGGCGGGAGGGGCCTACGAGCAGTACTTC.

This chain joins TRBV28 and TRBJ2-6; 9 bases fit TRBD1. Germline CDR1 reads MDHEN; CDR2 reads SYDVKM. This CDR3 is built from 18 residues. V was pared by 5 bases and J by 0 bases, with 8 bases of the junction left unmatched. The CDR3 sequence: CASSPGDRVYSGANVLTF. The DNA for the CDR3 is TGTGCCAGCAGTCCTGGGGACAGGGTTTACTCTGGGGCCAACGTCCTGACTTTC.

The CDR3 loop reads CASSPDAEETQYF. In DNA form, the CDR3 reads TGTGCCAGCAGCCCTGATGCCGAGGAGACCCAGTACTTC. The V gene is TRBV5-6, the J gene TRBJ2-5; D call uncertain. CDR1 SGHDT and CDR2 YYEEEE come from the germline V gene. V lost 4 bases, J lost 5 bases, and 12 bases lay in between. CDR3 length: 13 residues.

V gene TRBV10-3 combines with J gene TRBJ2-5, with D maybe TRBD2 (6 bases). V dropped 0 bases and J dropped 5 bases, with 13 bases sitting between them. Per the germline V gene, CDR1 is ENHRY and CDR2 is SYGVKD. The CDR3 totals 15 residues. The CDR3 bases are TGTGCCATCAGTGAGTCAGCTAGCCGGGAGGAGACCCAGTACTTC. This translates into CAISESASREETQYF.

V gene TRBV18 combines with J gene TRBJ2-7; 12 bases line up with TRBD2. The CDR3 spans 20 residues. The V gene's germline CDR1 is KGHSH and CDR2 LQKENI. Losses at the gene ends were 2 bases for V and 5 bases for J; bases not matched to a gene: 19. CDR3 sequence reads: CASSPSLLAGGAGSRDEQYF. The CDR3 bases are TGTGCCAGCTCACCAAGCCTGCTAGCGGGAGGGGCCGGTTCTCGGGACGAGCAGTACTTC.

V is TRBV5-6 and J is TRBJ2-7; 8 positions agree with TRBD2. The CDR3 has 14 amino acids. The ends lost 4 bases at V and 3 bases at J; junction bases unmatched: 6. Germline values: CDR1 SGHDT, CDR2 YYEEEE. The CDR3 is CASSLPGGGYEQYF. DNA of the CDR3: TGTGCCAGCAGCCTACCGGGAGGGGGCTACGAGCAGTACTTC. The entire variable domain, with the rest obtained from reference TRBV5-6 and TRBJ2-7, is as follows: DAGVTQSPTHLIKTRGQQVTLRCSPKSGHDTVSWYQQALGQGPQFIFQYYEEEERQRGNFPDRFSGHQFPNYSSELNVNALLLGDSALYLCASSLPGGGYEQYFGPGTRLTVT.

This clone was observed a handful of times. The chain links TRBV28 to TRBJ2-2, with TRBD2 matching over 7 bases. The CDR3 runs 14 residues. Germline loops: CDR1 MDHEN, CDR2 SYDVKM. V gave up 8 bases and J gave up 5 bases; unmatched junction bases: 8. In nucleotides, the CDR3 is TGTGCCAGCCGTTGGACTAGGCGGACCGGGGAGCTGTTTTTT. Its protein is CASRWTRRTGELFF.

This chain links TRBV12-3 or TRBV12-4 with TRBJ1-1; D call uncertain. V gave up 6 bases and J gave up 1 base, with 9 bases separating them. The CDR3 consists of 13 residues. This CDR3 is CASSFTRNTEAFF. Written as DNA, the CDR3 is TGTGCCAGCAGCTTCACACGGAACACTGAAGCTTTCTTT.

This CDR3 reads CASSYSRQGMEKLFF. The CDR3 DNA reads TGTGCCAGCAGTTACTCTAGACAGGGGATGGAAAAACTGTTTTTT. The chain joins TRBV6-5 to TRBJ1-4, with 8 bases identical to TRBD1. CDR3 length: 15 amino acids. The germline V gene encodes CDR1 MNHEY and CDR2 SVGAGI. V dropped 0 bases and J dropped 8; count of bases not matched to a gene: 5.

This clone occurred once. The V call is TRBV24-1, the J call TRBJ1-6, with TRBD1 matching 9 bases. The CDR3 totals 18 residues. The V gene end was trimmed by 6 bases and the J gene end by 1 base; junction bases not matched to a gene: 9. Germline CDR1 KGHDR, CDR2 SFDVKD. CDR3 in DNA: TGTGCCACCAGTACCGGGACAGGGCGTAGGTCCTATAATTCACCCCTCCACTTT. It yields the protein CATSTGTGRRSYNSPLHF.

This rearrangement joins TRBV5-1 to TRBJ1-1; 7 bases are shared with TRBD1. Germline loops: CDR1 SGHRS, CDR2 YFSETQ. V was clipped by 2 bases and J by 8 bases; unmatched bases: 12. This CDR3 is 15 amino acids long. This CDR3 is CASSFITGAASEAFF. CDR3 DNA sequence: TGCGCCAGCAGCTTTATTACAGGGGCCGCCTCCGAAGCTTTCTTT. Full variable domain (missing parts from reference TRBV5-1 and TRBJ1-1): KAGVTQTPRYLIKTRGQQVTLSCSPISGHRSVSWYQQTPGQGLQFLFEYFSETQRNKGNFPGRFSGRQFSNSRSEMNVSTLELGDSALYLCASSFITGAASEAFFGQGTRLTVV.

The chain is built from TRBV12-3 or TRBV12-4 and TRBJ2-7; maybe TRBD2 (5 bases). The CDR3 spans 12 residues. Trimming pared 6 bases from V and 8 bases from J, leaving 14 bases between. CDR3 loop: CASRIRGDKQYF. As DNA, the CDR3 is TGTGCCAGCAGAATCCGGGGTGACAAGCAGTACTTC.

The chain uses TRBV10-3 and TRBJ2-3, with a possible D match to TRBD2 (6 bases). Per the germline V gene, CDR1 is ENHRY and CDR2 is SYGVKD. The V end lost 4 bases, the J end lost 2 bases, and 13 bases lay between the germline ends. CDR3 length: 15 residues. The CDR3 reads CAISGSTSTTDTQYF. CDR3 nucleotide sequence: TGTGCCATCAGTGGATCCACTAGCACCACAGATACGCAGTATTTT.

This chain connects TRBV30 to TRBJ2-2; TRBD2 matches 7 bases. Trimming took 2 bases from V and 7 from J; bases not matched to a gene: 19. This CDR3 has 18 residues. Germline lookup yields CDR1 GTSNPN and CDR2 SVGIG (reference sequence). CDR3 bases: TGTGCCTGGAGTCGCCGGGCCGTGGGGGGAGGGCCCGTCGGGGAGCTGTTTTTT. Encoded protein: CAWSRRAVGGGPVGELFF. The entire variable domain, with the rest obtained from reference TRBV30 and TRBJ2-2, is as follows: SQTIHQWPATLVQPVGSPLSLECTVEGTSNPNLYWYRQAAGRGLQLLFYSVGIGQISSEVPQNLSASRPQDRQFILSSKKLLLSDSGFYLCAWSRRAVGGGPVGELFFGEGSRLTVL.

CDR3 sequence: CATSRDVQYSGNTIYF. In DNA form, the CDR3 reads TGTGCCACCAGCAGAGATGTACAGTACTCTGGAAACACCATATATTTT. The V call is TRBV15, the J call TRBJ1-3; D not certain. Trimming cost V 0 bases and J 0 bases, with 9 bases left between them. This CDR3 comprises 16 residues. CDR1 and CDR2 from the germline V gene are LNHNV and YYDKDF (reference sequence).

The rearrangement uses TRBV5-4 and TRBJ2-7, with 7 bases fitting TRBD2. Trimming cost V 4 bases and J 0 bases; bases outside gene matches: 7. The CDR3 consists of 15 residues. Germline-derived CDR1 and CDR2 are SGHNT and YYREEE (reference sequence). The CDR3 sequence: CASSPQGGSSYEQYF. As DNA, the CDR3 is TGTGCCAGCAGCCCTCAGGGCGGGAGCTCCTACGAGCAGTACTTC.

CDR3: CASSDSFLRGGETQYF. The CDR3 DNA follows: TGTGCCAGCAGTGACTCGTTCTTGCGGGGAGGGGAGACCCAGTACTTC. This rearrangement joins TRBV6-4 to TRBJ2-5, with 7 bases aligning to TRBD2. This CDR3 spans 16 amino acids. With 0 bases clipped from V and 5 bases from J, the junction kept 9 bases outside the gene matches. Germline CDR1 MRHNA, CDR2 SNTAGT.

For the CDR3, the DNA is TGTGCCAGCAGCTTAGAGACATCCCGATCGGAAAAACTGTTTTTT. This translates into CASSLETSRSEKLFF. The chain links TRBV11-2 to TRBJ1-4, with unresolved D. This CDR3 has 15 amino acids. Trimming stripped 0 bases from V and 8 bases from J, with 13 bases between. Germline V gene sequence: CDR1 SGHAT, CDR2 FQNNGV.